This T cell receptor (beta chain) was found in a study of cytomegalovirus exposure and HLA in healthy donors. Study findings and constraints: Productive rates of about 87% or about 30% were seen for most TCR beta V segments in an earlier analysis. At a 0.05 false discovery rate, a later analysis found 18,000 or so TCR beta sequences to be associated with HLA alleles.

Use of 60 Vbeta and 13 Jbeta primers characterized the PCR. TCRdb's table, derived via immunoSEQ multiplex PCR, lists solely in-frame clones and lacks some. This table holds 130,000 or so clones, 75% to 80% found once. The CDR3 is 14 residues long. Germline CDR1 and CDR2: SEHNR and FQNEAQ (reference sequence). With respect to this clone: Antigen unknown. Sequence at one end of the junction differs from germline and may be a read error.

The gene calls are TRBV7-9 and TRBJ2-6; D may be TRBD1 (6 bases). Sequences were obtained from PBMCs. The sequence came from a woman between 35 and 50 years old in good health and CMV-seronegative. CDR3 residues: CASSGGSGANGLTF. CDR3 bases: TGTGCCAGCAGCGGGGGCTCTGGGGCCAACGGCCTGACTTTC. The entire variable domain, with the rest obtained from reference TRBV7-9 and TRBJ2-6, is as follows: DTGVSQNPRHKITKRGQNVTFRCDPISEHNRLYWYRQTLGQGPEFLTYFQNEAQLEKSRLLSDRFSAERPKGSFSTLEIQRTEQGDSAMYLCASSGGSGANGLTFGAGSRLTVL.